A selection of T cell receptor beta chains follows, all from one sample in a study of blood T cell repertoires in COVID-19. Repertoires were generated with immunoSEQ multiplex PCR, while TCRdb's copy carries only in-frame clones and drops some. The repertoire holds around 500,000 clones, with approximately 85% as singletons. Sequencing was performed on peripheral blood. The origin of the receptors is a human donor in a cohort sampled during active COVID-19. Both conserved end residues are part of each CDR3. D genes are given only for firm matches. The size field is filled for only some rows; it gives once, few, many or a size class.

V gene	clone size	D gene	J gene	CDR3 protein	CDR3 DNA
TRBV27	NA	TRBD1	TRBJ2-1	CASSPWTGGLYNEQFF	TGTGCCAGCAGTCCCTGGACAGGGGGTTTATACAATGAGCAGTTCTTC
TRBV4-2	NA	TRBD2	TRBJ2-2	CASSQVGLAGVGELFF	TGTGCCAGCAGCCAAGTCGGCCTAGCGGGAGTCGGGGAGCTGTTTTTT
TRBV2	NA	NA	TRBJ1-1	CASSVEVNTEAFF	TGTGCCAGCAGTGTAGAAGTGAACACTGAAGCTTTCTTT
TRBV19	once	TRBD1	TRBJ2-7	CASSAGQGPYEQYF	TGTGCCAGTAGTGCGGGACAGGGACCCTACGAGCAGTACTTC
TRBV29-1	NA	TRBD1	TRBJ1-1	CSVAPPTGVNTEAFF	TGCAGCGTCGCCCCCCCGACAGGGGTGAACACTGAAGCTTTCTTT
TRBV9	NA	NA	TRBJ2-1	CASSFDGTPYNEQFF	TGTGCCAGCAGCTTCGACGGGACACCATACAATGAGCAGTTCTTC
TRBV2	NA	NA	TRBJ2-2	CASSETQGSTGELFF	TGTGCCAGCAGTGAAACTCAGGGCAGCACCGGGGAGCTGTTTTTT
TRBV29-1	NA	NA	TRBJ1-1	CSMTRGMNTEAFF	TGCAGCATGACCAGGGGCATGAACACTGAAGCTTTCTTT
TRBV6-1	NA	NA	TRBJ1-1	CATLPGTANTEAFF	TGTGCCACACTACCGGGGACTGCAAACACTGAAGCTTTCTTT
TRBV7-9	few	NA	TRBJ2-7	CASSPRHHPYEQYF	TGTGCCAGCAGCCCAAGACATCACCCCTACGAGCAGTACTTC
TRBV12-5	NA	TRBD2	TRBJ2-1	CASGWVIAGRFSEQFF	TGTGCTAGTGGTTGGGTGATAGCGGGACGGTTTTCAGAGCAGTTCTTC
TRBV2	NA	NA	TRBJ2-1	CASKALVGGNEQFF	TGTGCCAGCAAGGCTCTCGTGGGGGGCAATGAGCAGTTCTTC
TRBV6-5	once	TRBD1	TRBJ1-5	CASRTGFNQPQHF	TGTGCCAGCAGGACAGGGTTTAATCAGCCCCAGCATTTT
TRBV12-5	NA	NA	TRBJ2-2	CASTQPPGTGELFF	TGTGCTAGCACGCAGCCCCCGGGCACCGGGGAGCTGTTTTTT
TRBV7-9	once	TRBD1	TRBJ1-2	CASSPSTGSANYGYTF	TGTGCCAGCAGCCCCTCGACAGGGAGTGCTAACTATGGCTACACCTTC
TRBV19	NA	NA	TRBJ1-4	CASSIVARPNEKLFF	TGTGCCAGTAGTATAGTGGCTCGCCCTAATGAAAAACTGTTTTTT
TRBV2	NA	TRBD1	TRBJ2-1	CASSGTGYNEQFF	TGTGCCAGTTCCGGGACAGGATACAATGAGCAGTTCTTC
TRBV28	few	NA	TRBJ2-5	CASSFVLETQYF	TGTGCCAGCAGTTTCGTGTTGGAGACCCAGTACTTC
TRBV5-1	NA	TRBD1	TRBJ1-2	CASSLTGRGRDPTLSNYGYTF	TGCGCCAGCAGCTTGACGGGCAGGGGGCGCGATCCAACTTTGTCTAACTATGGCTACACCTTC
TRBV9	NA	TRBD1	TRBJ1-1	CASSVEGQGNTEAFF	TGTGCCAGCAGCGTAGAAGGACAGGGGAACACTGAAGCTTTCTTT
TRBV11-2	NA	NA	TRBJ2-5	CASSFTLGGGEETQYF	TGTGCCAGCAGCTTTACCCTCGGGGGAGGAGAGGAGACCCAGTACTTC
TRBV4-2	once	TRBD1	TRBJ1-2	CASSQEGRGDYGYTF	TGTGCCAGCAGCCAAGAAGGCAGGGGGGATTATGGCTACACCTTC
TRBV6-1	NA	TRBD1	TRBJ2-7	CASSDGQGEFDEQYF	TGTGCCAGCAGTGATGGACAGGGTGAATTCGACGAGCAGTACTTC
TRBV19	NA	NA	TRBJ1-2	CASSSGGLRYGYTF	TGTGCCAGTAGTTCCGGCGGACTTCGGTATGGCTACACCTTC
TRBV27	NA	NA	TRBJ1-1	CASRLQGRATEAFF	TGTGCCAGCAGACTACAGGGAAGGGCCACTGAAGCTTTCTTT
TRBV5-4	NA	NA	TRBJ2-7	CASSPGAYEQYF	TGTGCCAGCAGCCCCGGGGCCTACGAGCAGTACTTC
TRBV11-2	NA	TRBD2	TRBJ2-1	CASSLGGRVENEQFF	TGTGCCAGCAGCTTAGGCGGGAGAGTAGAAAATGAGCAGTTCTTC
TRBV6-5	NA	NA	TRBJ1-1	CASRPRTDWTEAFF	TGTGCCAGCAGACCTCGGACAGACTGGACTGAAGCTTTCTTT
TRBV29-1	once	NA	TRBJ2-2	CSVEHFGNTGELFF	TGCAGCGTTGAACATTTCGGTAACACCGGGGAGCTGTTTTTT
TRBV19	NA	TRBD1	TRBJ1-1	CASTGQGSNTEAFF	TGTGCCAGTACAGGACAGGGTTCGAACACTGAAGCTTTCTTT
TRBV11-3	once	NA	TRBJ2-3	CASSLWGTGSGDTQYF	TGTGCCAGCAGCTTATGGGGCACCGGGAGCGGAGATACGCAGTATTTT
TRBV5-4	NA	NA	TRBJ1-5	CASSFGGDRSNQPQHF	TGTGCCAGCAGCTTCGGGGGGGATAGGAGCAATCAGCCCCAGCATTTT
TRBV7-2	NA	NA	TRBJ2-1	CASSLARQRRSNEQFF	TGTGCCAGCAGCTTAGCGCGTCAGCGCCGAAGCAATGAGCAGTTCTTC
TRBV7-3	NA	TRBD2	TRBJ2-7	CASSLTAGGGYEQYF	TGTGCCAGCAGCTTAACGGCGGGAGGTGGATACGAGCAGTACTTC
TRBV6-1	NA	TRBD2	TRBJ2-3	CASSEGSGYRTDTQYF	TGTGCCAGCAGTGAAGGTAGCGGGTACCGCACAGATACGCAGTATTTT
TRBV9	NA	NA	TRBJ1-6	CASSVDSLDSPLHF	TGTGCCAGCAGCGTAGATAGCCTAGATTCACCCCTCCACTTT
TRBV11-2	NA	TRBD1	TRBJ1-4	CASSRPGTANEKLFF	TGTGCCAGCAGTCGCCCCGGGACAGCAAATGAAAAACTGTTTTTT
TRBV12-3/TRBV12-4	NA	TRBD1	TRBJ1-2	CASSFEGAGGYTF	TGTGCCAGCAGTTTTGAGGGGGCCGGTGGCTACACCTTC
TRBV30	few	TRBD2	TRBJ2-7	CAWSPAGGSYEQYF	TGTGCCTGGAGCCCAGCGGGGGGGTCCTACGAGCAGTACTTC
TRBV7-8	NA	NA	TRBJ2-2	CASTQVGGSTGELFF	TGTGCCAGCACCCAAGTTGGTGGGAGCACCGGGGAGCTGTTTTTT
TRBV19	NA	NA	TRBJ1-1	CASSIDRRGIVAFF	TGTGCCAGTAGTATAGATCGAAGGGGGATAGTGGCTTTCTTT
TRBV27	NA	TRBD1	TRBJ1-5	CASSLGGDQPQHF	TGTGCCAGCAGCTTAGGGGGCGATCAGCCCCAGCATTTT
TRBV7-3	NA	TRBD2	TRBJ2-5	CASSLKAGGPSRQETQYF	TGTGCCAGCAGCTTAAAGGCGGGAGGGCCCTCCCGACAAGAGACCCAGTACTTC